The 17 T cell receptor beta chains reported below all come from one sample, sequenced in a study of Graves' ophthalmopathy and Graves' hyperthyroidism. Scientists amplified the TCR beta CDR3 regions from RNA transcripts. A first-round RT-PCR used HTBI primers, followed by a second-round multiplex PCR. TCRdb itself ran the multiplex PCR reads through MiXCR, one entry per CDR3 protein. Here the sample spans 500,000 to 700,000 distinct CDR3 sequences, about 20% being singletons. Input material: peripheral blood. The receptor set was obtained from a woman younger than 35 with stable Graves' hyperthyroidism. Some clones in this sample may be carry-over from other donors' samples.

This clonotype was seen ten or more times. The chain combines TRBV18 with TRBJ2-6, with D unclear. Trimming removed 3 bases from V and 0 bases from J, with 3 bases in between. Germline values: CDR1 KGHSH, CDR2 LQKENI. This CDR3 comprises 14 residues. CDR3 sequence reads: CASSPISGANVLTF. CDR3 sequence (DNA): TGTGCCAGCTCACCGATCTCTGGGGCCAACGTCCTGACTTTC.

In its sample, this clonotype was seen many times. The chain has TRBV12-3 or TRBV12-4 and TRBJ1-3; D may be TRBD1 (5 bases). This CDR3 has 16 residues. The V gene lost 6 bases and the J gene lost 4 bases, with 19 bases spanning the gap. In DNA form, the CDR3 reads TGTGCCAGCAGCTTAAGGCCGGCAGGGTCAGGAAACACCATATATTTT. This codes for CASSLRPAGSGNTIYF.

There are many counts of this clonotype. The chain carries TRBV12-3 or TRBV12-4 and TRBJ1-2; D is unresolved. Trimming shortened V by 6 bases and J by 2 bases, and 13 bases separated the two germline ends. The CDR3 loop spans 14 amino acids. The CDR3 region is CASSHSGPNYGYTF. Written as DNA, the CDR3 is TGTGCCAGCAGCCACAGCGGCCCAAACTATGGCTACACCTTC.

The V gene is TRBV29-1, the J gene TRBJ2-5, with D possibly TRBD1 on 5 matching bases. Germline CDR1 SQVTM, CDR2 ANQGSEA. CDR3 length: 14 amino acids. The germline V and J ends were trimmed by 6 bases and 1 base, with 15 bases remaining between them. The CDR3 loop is CSVQTDNLQETQYF. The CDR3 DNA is TGCAGCGTCCAGACAGATAACCTCCAAGAGACCCAGTACTTC.

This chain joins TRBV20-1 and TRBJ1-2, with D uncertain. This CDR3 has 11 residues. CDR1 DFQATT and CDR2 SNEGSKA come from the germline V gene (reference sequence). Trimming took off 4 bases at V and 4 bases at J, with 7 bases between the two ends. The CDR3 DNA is TGCAGTGCTAAGGTCGGCTATGGCTACACCTTC. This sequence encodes CSAKVGYGYTF.

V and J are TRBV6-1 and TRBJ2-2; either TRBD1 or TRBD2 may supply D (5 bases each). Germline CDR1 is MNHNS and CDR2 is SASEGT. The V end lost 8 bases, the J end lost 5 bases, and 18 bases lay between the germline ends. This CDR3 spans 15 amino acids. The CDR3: CASSRGTMGTGELFF. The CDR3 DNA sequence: TGTGCCAGCTCGCGAGGGACGATGGGGACCGGGGAGCTGTTTTTT.

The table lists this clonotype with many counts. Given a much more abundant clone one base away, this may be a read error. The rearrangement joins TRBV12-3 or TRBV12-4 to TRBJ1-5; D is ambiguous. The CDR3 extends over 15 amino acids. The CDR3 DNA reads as TGTGCCAACAGTTTAGCGGCAGGATCCGATCAGCCCCAGCATTTT. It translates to CANSLAAGSDQPQHF.

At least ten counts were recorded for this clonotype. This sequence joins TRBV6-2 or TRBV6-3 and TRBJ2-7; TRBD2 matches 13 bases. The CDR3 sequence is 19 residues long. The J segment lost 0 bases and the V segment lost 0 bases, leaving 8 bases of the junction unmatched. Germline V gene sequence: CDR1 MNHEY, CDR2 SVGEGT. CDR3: CASSYSSTSGGRDSYEQYF. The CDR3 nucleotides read TGTGCCAGCAGTTACTCCTCGACTAGCGGGGGGCGAGACTCCTACGAGCAGTACTTC.

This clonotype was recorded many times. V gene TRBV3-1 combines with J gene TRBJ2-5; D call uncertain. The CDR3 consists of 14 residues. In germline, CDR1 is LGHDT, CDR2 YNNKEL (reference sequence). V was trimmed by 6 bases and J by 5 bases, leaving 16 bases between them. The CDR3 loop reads CASRESGRGETQYF. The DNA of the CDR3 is TGTGCCAGCAGAGAATCTGGACGCGGTGAGACCCAGTACTTC.

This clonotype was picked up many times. The CDR3 bases are TGTGCCAGCAGTGAGTTTAACTTCTATGGCTACACCTTC. It encodes CASSEFNFYGYTF. This rearrangement joins TRBV2 to TRBJ1-2; D remains unclear. From germline, CDR1 is SNHLY and CDR2 FYNNEI. The CDR3 consists of 13 residues. V dropped 3 bases and J dropped 4 bases, with 9 bases sitting between them. Variable domain in full (rest from reference TRBV2 and TRBJ1-2): EPEVTQTPSHQVTQMGQEVILRCVPISNHLYFYWYRQILGQKVEFLVSFYNNEISEKSEIFDDQFSVERPDGSNFTLKIRSTKLEDSAMYFCASSEFNFYGYTFGSGTRLTVV.

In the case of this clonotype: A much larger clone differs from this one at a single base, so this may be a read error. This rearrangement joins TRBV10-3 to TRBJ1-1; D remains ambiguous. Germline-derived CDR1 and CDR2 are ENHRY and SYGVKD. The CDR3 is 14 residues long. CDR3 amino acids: CAISESTGLAEACF. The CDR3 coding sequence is TGTGCCATCAGTGAGTCGACCGGTCTGGCTGAAGCTTGCTTT.

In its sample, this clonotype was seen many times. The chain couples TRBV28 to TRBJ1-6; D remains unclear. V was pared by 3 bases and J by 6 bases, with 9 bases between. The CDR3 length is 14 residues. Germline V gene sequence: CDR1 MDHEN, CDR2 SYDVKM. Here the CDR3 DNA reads TGTGCCAGCAGTTTGAGTAGAGCTAATTCACCCCTCCACTTT. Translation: CASSLSRANSPLHF.

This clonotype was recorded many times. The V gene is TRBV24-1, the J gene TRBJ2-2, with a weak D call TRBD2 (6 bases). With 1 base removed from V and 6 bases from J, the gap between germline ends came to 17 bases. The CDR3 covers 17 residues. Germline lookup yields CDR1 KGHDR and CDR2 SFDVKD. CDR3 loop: CATSDFGGIVMAGELFF. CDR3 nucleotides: TGTGCCACCAGTGATTTTGGAGGGATAGTGATGGCCGGGGAGCTGTTTTTT.

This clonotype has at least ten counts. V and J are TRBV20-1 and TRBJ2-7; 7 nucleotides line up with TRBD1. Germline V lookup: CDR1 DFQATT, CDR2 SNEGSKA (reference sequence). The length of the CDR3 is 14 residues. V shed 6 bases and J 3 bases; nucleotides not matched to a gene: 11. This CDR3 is CSARSHDRVYEQYF. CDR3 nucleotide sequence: TGCAGTGCCCGGAGTCACGACAGGGTCTACGAGCAGTACTTC.

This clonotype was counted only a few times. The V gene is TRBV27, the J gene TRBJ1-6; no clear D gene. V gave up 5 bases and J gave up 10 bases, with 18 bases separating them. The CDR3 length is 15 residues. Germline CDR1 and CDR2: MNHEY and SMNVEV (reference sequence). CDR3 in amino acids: CASSPPGRSRSPLHF. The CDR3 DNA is TGTGCCAGCAGTCCGCCGGGCCGATCTCGATCACCCCTCCACTTT.

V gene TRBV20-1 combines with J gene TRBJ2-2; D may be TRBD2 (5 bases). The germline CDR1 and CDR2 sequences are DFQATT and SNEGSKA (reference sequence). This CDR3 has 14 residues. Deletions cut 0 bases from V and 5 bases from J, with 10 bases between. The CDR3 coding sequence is TGCAGTGCTAGAGATCGAGCGGAGACCGGGGAGCTGTTTTTT. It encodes CSARDRAETGELFF.

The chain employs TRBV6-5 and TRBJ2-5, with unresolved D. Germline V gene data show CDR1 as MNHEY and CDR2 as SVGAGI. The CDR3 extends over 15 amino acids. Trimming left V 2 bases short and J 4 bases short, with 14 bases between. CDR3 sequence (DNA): TGTGCCAGCAGTTACACTGAGCCTTCAGTAGAGACCCAGTACTTC. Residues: CASSYTEPSVETQYF.